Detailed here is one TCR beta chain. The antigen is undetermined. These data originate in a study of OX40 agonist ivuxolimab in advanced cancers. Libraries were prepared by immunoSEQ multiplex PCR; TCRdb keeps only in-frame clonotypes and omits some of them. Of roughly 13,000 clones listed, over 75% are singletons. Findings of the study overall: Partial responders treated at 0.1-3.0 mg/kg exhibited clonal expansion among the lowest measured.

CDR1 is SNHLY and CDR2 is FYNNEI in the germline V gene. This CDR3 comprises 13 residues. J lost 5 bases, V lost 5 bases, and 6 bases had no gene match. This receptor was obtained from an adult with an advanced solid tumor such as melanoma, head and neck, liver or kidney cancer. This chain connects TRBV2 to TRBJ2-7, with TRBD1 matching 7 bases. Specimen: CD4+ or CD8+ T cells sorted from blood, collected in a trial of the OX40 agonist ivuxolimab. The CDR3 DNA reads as TGTGCCAGCAGTACGACAGGGTACCACGAGCAGTACTTC. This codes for CASSTTGYHEQYF.